The clone carrying this T cell receptor beta chain came up many times. The source of the sample is a study of T-cell reconstitution after alpha-beta-depleted transplantation in children. With 2 bases clipped from V and 0 bases from J, the junction kept 1 base outside the gene matches. Germline assignment: CDR1 MNHEY and CDR2 SVGAGI. This CDR3 is built from 15 residues. This sample's TCRbeta library carried unique molecular identifier barcodes. TCRdb redid the calling of the PCR reads with MiXCR, one entry per CDR3 protein. The data hold around 600,000 distinct CDR3 sequences, with roughly 10% observed a single time.

This sample comprised PBMCs from the stem cell graft donor, obtained from the stem cell graft. The chain links TRBV6-5 to TRBJ2-1; 7 nucleotides line up with TRBD2. The TCR comes from a human donor who donated a stem cell graft to a child with acute myeloid leukemia. The CDR3 sequence: CASSYRTSSYNEQFF. The CDR3, as DNA: TGTGCCAGCAGTTACCGGACTAGCTCCTACAATGAGCAGTTCTTC.